Listed below are T cell receptor beta chains from one sample, sequenced in a study of blood T cell repertoires in COVID-19. The protocol was immunoSEQ multiplex PCR, while the TCRdb copy is restricted to in-frame clones and leaves out a portion. The sample shows some 200,000 clones, 85% to 90% of them seen only once. The sequenced material came from peripheral blood. The receptors originated from a man at least 80 years old with acute or convalescent COVID-19. CDR3s include the opening cysteine and the closing phenylalanine or tryptophan. A D gene is named only where the DNA matches it firmly. Part of the rows lack a size; the others show once, few, many or a class for expanded clones.

j_call d_call clone_size cdr3_length v_call cdr3_aa cdr3_nt
TRBJ2-5 TRBD1 once 15 TRBV7-8 CASSRRDRGQETQYF TGTGCCAGCAGCCGACGGGACAGGGGGCAAGAGACCCAGTACTTC
TRBJ2-7 TRBD2 NA 15 TRBV6-5 CASSDRSGSSYEQYF TGTGCCAGCAGCGACCGGAGCGGGAGCTCCTACGAGCAGTACTTC
TRBJ2-1 TRBD2 NA 15 TRBV6-1 CASSELAGTYNEQFF TGTGCCAGCAGTGAGCTAGCGGGAACTTACAATGAGCAGTTCTTC
TRBJ1-5 TRBD1 NA 15 TRBV19 CASSAGQGPYQPQHF TGTGCCAGTAGTGCGGGACAGGGGCCCTATCAGCCCCAGCATTTT
TRBJ1-6 NA NA 15 TRBV3-1/TRBV3-2 CASSPRGDYNSPLHF TGTGCCAGCAGCCCAAGGGGCGACTATAATTCACCCCTCCACTTT
TRBJ2-3 TRBD2 NA 16 TRBV5-4 CASSLGGLAATDTQYF TGTGCCAGCAGCTTGGGGGGACTAGCGGCCACAGATACGCAGTATTTT
TRBJ1-2 NA NA 16 TRBV18 CASSPGIPGREYGYTF TGTGCCAGCTCACCAGGAATCCCGGGGAGGGAATATGGCTACACCTTC
TRBJ1-2 NA NA 15 TRBV18 CASSPGQIANYGYTF TGTGCCAGCTCACCAGGGCAGATAGCTAACTATGGCTACACCTTC
TRBJ2-3 TRBD2 few 15 TRBV18 CASSPQAGATDTQYF TGTGCCAGCTCACCCCAAGCGGGAGCTACAGATACGCAGTATTTT
TRBJ2-5 NA NA 13 TRBV12-3/TRBV12-4 CASSLSGQETQYF TGTGCCAGCAGTCTTTCAGGGCAAGAGACCCAGTACTTC
TRBJ1-1 TRBD1 once 13 TRBV7-9 CAGQGARPTEAFF TGTGCCGGACAGGGGGCGCGGCCCACTGAAGCTTTCTTT
TRBJ2-5 NA once 15 TRBV24-1 CATSDARTAQETQYF TGTGCCACCAGTGATGCTCGGACAGCCCAAGAGACCCAGTACTTC
TRBJ2-2 NA few 13 TRBV2 CASRTMNTGELFF TGTGCCAGCAGGACAATGAACACCGGGGAGCTGTTTTTT
TRBJ2-5 TRBD2 NA 15 TRBV7-9 CASSYLTSGSETQYF TGTGCCAGCAGCTACCTGACTAGCGGGAGTGAGACCCAGTACTTC
TRBJ2-7 NA NA 11 TRBV24-1 CATSEGYEQYF TGTGCCACCTCGGAGGGCTACGAGCAGTACTTC
TRBJ1-4 NA NA 15 TRBV14 CASSSPDMGSEKLFF TGTGCCAGCAGCTCCCCGGACATGGGAAGTGAAAAACTGTTTTTT
TRBJ1-2 TRBD1 NA 15 TRBV5-8 CASSRGQGWLSGYTF TGTGCCAGCAGCCGAGGACAGGGATGGTTAAGTGGCTACACCTTC
TRBJ2-3 TRBD2 once 14 TRBV18 CASSLSSGVGTQYF TGTGCCAGCTCACTGTCGAGCGGGGTCGGTACGCAGTATTTT
TRBJ1-3 TRBD1 NA 15 TRBV6-6 CASRDRDWGGNTIYF TGTGCCAGCAGAGACAGGGACTGGGGGGGAAACACCATATATTTT
TRBJ2-2 TRBD2 once 15 TRBV7-7 CASSSSGTNTGELFF TGTGCTAGCAGCTCTAGCGGGACGAACACCGGGGAGCTGTTTTTT
TRBJ2-3 NA NA 14 TRBV11-2 CASSLVQYTDTQYF TGTGCCAGCAGCTTAGTACAGTACACAGATACGCAGTATTTT
TRBJ2-1 TRBD2 NA 17 TRBV27 CASRAGTSALTYNEQFF TGTGCCAGCAGAGCCGGGACTAGCGCTCTTACCTACAATGAGCAGTTCTTC
TRBJ2-2 TRBD1 NA 15 TRBV7-9 CASSPLGQGERELFF TGTGCCAGCAGCCCGCTGGGACAGGGGGAGAGGGAGCTGTTTTTT
TRBJ2-4 TRBD1 NA 19 TRBV5-1 CASSLGTTGARGAKNIQYF TGCGCCAGCAGCTTGGGAACGACAGGGGCCAGGGGGGCCAAAAACATTCAGTACTTC